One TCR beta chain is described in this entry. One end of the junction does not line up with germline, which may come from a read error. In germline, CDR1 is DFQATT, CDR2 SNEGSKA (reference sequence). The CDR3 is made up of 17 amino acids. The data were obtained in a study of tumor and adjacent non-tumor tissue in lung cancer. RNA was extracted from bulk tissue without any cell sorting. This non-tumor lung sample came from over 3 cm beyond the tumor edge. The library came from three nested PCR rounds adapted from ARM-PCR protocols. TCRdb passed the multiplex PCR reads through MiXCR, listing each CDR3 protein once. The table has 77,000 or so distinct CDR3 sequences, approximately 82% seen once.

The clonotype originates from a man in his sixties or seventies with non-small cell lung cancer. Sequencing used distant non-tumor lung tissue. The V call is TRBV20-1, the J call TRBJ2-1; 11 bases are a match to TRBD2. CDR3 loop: CSSRDIKVSGRANEQFF. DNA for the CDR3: TGCAGTTCTAGAGATATTAAGGTTAGCGGGAGGGCCAATGAGCAGTTCTTC.